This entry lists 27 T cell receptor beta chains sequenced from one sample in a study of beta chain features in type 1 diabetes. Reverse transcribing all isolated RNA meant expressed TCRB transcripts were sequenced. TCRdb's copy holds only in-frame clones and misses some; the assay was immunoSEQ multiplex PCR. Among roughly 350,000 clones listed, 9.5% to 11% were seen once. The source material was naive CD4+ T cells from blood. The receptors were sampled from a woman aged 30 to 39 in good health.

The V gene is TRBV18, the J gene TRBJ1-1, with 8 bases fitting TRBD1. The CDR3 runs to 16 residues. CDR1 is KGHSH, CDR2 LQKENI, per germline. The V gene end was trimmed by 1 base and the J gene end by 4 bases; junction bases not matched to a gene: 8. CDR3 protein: CASSPLGRGQSTEAFF. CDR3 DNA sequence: TGTGCCAGCTCACCACTTGGCAGGGGGCAGAGCACTGAAGCTTTCTTT.

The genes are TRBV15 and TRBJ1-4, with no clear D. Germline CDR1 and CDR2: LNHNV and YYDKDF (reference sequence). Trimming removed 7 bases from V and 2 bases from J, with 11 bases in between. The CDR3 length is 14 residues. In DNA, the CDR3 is TGTGCCACCACATTATCCAGGACTAATGAAAAACTGTTTTTT. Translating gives CATTLSRTNEKLFF.

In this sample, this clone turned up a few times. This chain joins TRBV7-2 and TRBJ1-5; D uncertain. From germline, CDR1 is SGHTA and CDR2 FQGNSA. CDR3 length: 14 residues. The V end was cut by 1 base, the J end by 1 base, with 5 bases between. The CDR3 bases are TGTGCCAGCAGCTTAGATGGCAGCAATCAGCCCCAGCATTTT. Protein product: CASSLDGSNQPQHF.

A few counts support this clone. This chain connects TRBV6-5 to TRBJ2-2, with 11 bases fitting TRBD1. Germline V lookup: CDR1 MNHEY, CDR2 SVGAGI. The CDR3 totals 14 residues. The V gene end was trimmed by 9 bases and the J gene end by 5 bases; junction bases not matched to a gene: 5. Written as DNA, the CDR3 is TGTGCCAGTACGGGACAGGGGGTGACCGGGGAGCTGTTTTTT. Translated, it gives CASTGQGVTGELFF.

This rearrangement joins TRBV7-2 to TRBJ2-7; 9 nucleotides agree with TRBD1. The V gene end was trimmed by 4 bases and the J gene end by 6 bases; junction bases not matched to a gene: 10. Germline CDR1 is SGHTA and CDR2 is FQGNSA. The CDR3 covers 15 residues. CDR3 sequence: CASSSEGTGKFEQYF. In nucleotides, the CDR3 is TGTGCCAGCAGCTCAGAAGGGACAGGGAAGTTCGAGCAGTACTTC.

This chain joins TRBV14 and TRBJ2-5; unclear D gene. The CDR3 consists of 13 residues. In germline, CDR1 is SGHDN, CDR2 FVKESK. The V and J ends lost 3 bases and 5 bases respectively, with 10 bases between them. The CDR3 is CASSHYNPETQYF. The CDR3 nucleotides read TGTGCCAGCAGCCATTACAATCCGGAGACCCAGTACTTC.

CDR3 region: CASSATAGGAYNEQFF. CDR3 nucleotides: TGTGCCAGCAGCGCCACAGCGGGGGGCGCCTACAATGAGCAGTTCTTC. The V gene is TRBV9, the J gene TRBJ2-1; 9 positions match TRBD2. V lost 3 bases and J lost 2; bases outside the gene matches: 6. The CDR3 runs 16 residues. Germline CDR1 SGDLS, CDR2 YYNGEE.

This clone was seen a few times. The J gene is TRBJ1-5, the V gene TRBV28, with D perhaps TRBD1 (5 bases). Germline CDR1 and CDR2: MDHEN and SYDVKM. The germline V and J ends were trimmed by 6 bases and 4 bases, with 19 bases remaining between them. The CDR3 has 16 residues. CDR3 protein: CASSPRPDSSNQPQHF. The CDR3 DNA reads TGTGCCAGCAGCCCAAGACCCGACAGCTCTAATCAGCCCCAGCATTTT.

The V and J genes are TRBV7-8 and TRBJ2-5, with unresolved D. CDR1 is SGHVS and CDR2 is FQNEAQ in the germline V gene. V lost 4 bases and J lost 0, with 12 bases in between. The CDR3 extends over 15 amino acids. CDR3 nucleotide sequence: TGTGCCAGCAGCTACCATAGTCGGTACCAAGAGACCCAGTACTTC. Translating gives CASSYHSRYQETQYF.

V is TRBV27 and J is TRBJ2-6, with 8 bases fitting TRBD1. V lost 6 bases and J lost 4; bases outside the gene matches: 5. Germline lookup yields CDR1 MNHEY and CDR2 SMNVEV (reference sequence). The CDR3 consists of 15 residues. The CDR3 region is CASRGQGVGANVLTF. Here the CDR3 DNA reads TGTGCCAGCAGAGGACAGGGCGTGGGGGCCAACGTCCTGACTTTC.

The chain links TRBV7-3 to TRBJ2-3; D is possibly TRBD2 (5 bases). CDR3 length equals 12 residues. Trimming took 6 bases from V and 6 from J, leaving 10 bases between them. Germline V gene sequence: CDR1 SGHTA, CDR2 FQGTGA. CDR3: CASSGGSDTQYF. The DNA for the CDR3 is TGTGCCAGCAGTGGAGGATCGGATACGCAGTATTTT.

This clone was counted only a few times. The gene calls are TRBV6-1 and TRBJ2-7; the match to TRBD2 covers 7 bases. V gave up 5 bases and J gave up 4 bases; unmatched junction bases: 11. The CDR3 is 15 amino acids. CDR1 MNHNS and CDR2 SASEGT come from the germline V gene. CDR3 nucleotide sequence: TGTGCCAGCAGTCGCGAAACGGGGGAGGGGTACGAGCAGTACTTC. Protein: CASSRETGEGYEQYF.

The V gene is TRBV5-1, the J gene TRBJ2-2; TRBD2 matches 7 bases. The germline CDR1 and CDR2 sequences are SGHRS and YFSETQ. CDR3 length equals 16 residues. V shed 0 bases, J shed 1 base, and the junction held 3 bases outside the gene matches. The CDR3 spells CASSLVPSGNTGELFF. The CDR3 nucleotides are TGCGCCAGCAGCTTGGTCCCTAGCGGGAACACCGGGGAGCTGTTTTTT.

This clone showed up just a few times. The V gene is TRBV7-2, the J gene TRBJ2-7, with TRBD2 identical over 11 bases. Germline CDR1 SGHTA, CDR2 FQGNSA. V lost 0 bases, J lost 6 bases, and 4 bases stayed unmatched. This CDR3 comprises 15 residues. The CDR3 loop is CASSLALAGAGEQYF. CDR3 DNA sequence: TGTGCCAGCAGCTTAGCACTAGCGGGAGCCGGCGAGCAGTACTTC.

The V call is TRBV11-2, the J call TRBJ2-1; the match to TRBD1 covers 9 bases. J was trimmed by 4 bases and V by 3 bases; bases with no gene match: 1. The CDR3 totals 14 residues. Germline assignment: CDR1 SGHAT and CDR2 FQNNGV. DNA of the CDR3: TGTGCCAGCAGCTTTGACAGGGGGTACAATGAGCAGTTCTTC. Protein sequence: CASSFDRGYNEQFF.

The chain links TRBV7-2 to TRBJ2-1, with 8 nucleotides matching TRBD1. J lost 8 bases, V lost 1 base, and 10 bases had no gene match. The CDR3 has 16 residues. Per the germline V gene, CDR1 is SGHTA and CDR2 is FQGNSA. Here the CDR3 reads CASSLGVTGVRYEQFF. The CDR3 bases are TGTGCCAGCAGCTTAGGTGTGACAGGGGTACGTTATGAGCAGTTCTTC.

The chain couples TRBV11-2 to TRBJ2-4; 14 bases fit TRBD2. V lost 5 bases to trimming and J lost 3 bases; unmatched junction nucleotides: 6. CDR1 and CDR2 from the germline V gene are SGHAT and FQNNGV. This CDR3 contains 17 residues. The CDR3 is CASSPGLAGVFKNIQYF. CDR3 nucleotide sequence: TGTGCCAGCAGCCCGGGACTAGCGGGAGTGTTCAAAAACATTCAGTACTTC.

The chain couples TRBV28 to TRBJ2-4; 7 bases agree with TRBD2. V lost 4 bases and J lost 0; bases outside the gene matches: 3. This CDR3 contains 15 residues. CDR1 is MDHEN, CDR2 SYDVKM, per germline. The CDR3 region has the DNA TGTGCCAGCAGTTCTAGCGGACTAGCCAAAAACATTCAGTACTTC. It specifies CASSSSGLAKNIQYF.

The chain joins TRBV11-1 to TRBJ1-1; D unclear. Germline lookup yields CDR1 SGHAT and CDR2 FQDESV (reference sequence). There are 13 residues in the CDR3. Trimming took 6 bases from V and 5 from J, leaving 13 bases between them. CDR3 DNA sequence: TGTGCCAGCAGTTTGGAACGGGGTACTGAAGCTTTCTTT. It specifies CASSLERGTEAFF.

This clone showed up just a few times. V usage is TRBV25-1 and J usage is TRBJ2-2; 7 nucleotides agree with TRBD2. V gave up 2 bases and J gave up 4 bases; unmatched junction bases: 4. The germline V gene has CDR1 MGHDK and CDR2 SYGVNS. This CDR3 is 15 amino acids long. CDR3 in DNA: TGTGCCAGCAGTGAAAAGACTAGCCCCACCGGGGAGCTGTTTTTT. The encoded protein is CASSEKTSPTGELFF.

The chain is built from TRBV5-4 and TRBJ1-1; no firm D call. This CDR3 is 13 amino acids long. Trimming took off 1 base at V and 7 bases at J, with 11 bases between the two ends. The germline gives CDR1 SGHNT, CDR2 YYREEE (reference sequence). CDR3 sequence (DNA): TGTGCCAGCAGCTTGTGGCGCGGGATTGAAGCTTTCTTT. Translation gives CASSLWRGIEAFF.

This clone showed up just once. The DNA for the CDR3 is TGTGCCAGCCCAGGCGAGGGAAACTATGGCTACACCTTC. Residues: CASPGEGNYGYTF. The gene calls are TRBV28 and TRBJ1-2; no firm D call. Germline V gene sequence: CDR1 MDHEN, CDR2 SYDVKM. This CDR3 comprises 13 residues. Deletions cut 8 bases from V and 2 bases from J, with 12 bases between.

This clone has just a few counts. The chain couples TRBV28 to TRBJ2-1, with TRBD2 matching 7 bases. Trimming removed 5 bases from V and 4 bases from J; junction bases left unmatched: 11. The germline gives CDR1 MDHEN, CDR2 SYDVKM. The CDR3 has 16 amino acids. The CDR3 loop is CASSHRGGPVYNEQFF. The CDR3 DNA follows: TGTGCCAGCAGTCACCGGGGAGGGCCGGTGTACAATGAGCAGTTCTTC.

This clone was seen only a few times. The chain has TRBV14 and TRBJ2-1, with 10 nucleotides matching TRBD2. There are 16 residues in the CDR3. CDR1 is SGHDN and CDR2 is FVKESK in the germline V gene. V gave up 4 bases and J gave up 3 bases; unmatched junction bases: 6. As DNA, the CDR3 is TGTGCCAGCAGCCTTTCTCGACTAGCGGGCTACAATGAGCAGTTCTTC. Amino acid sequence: CASSLSRLAGYNEQFF.

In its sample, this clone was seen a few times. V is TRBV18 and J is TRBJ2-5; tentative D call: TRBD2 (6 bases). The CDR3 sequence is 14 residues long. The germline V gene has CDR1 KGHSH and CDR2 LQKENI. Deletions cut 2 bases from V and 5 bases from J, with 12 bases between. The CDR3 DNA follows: TGTGCCAGCTCACCATATGGCGGGACTGAGACCCAGTACTTC. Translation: CASSPYGGTETQYF.

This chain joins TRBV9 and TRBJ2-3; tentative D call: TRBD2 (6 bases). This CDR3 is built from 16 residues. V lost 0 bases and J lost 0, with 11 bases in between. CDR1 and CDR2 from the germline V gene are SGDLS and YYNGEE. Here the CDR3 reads CASSVGAGRSTDTQYF. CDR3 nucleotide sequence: TGTGCCAGCAGCGTAGGGGCGGGGAGGAGCACAGATACGCAGTATTTT.

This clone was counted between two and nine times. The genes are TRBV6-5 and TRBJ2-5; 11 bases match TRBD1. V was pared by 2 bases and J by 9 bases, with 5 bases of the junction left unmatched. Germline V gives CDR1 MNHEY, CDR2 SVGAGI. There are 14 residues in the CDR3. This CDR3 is CASSYVRTGGSQYF. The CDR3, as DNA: TGTGCCAGCAGTTACGTCAGGACAGGGGGCTCCCAGTACTTC.